These 14 T cell receptor beta chains were all obtained from the same sample, sequenced in a study of patients and donors after allogeneic stem cell transplantation. Each CDR3 protein gets one entry after TCRdb re-called the RT-PCR reads with MiXCR. The table records approximately 200,000 distinct CDR3 sequences, around two fifths of them present only once. Sequenced input: blood, either unsorted or a sorted T cell fraction (not recorded which). The receptors here all came from a human donor who was either an allogeneic HSCT recipient or a stem cell or donor lymphocyte infusion donor (not recorded which). It is not recorded whose cells these are; they may come from a transplant donor.

The chain recombines TRBV5-1 with TRBJ2-7; 8 nucleotides match TRBD1. Germline CDR1 is SGHRS and CDR2 is YFSETQ. The CDR3 totals 15 residues. V trimming: 0 bases; J trimming: 3 bases; junction bases outside the gene matches: 5. CDR3 in DNA: TGCGCCAGCAGCTTGGCCGGACAGGGTGTCTACGAGCAGTACTTC. Its translation: CASSLAGQGVYEQYF.

This sequence joins TRBV10-1 and TRBJ2-3, with 7 bases identical to TRBD1. J was trimmed by 6 bases and V by 4 bases; bases with no gene match: 7. The germline gives CDR1 WNHNN, CDR2 SYGVQD (reference sequence). The CDR3 consists of 14 residues. The CDR3 loop reads CASSGDRRRDTQYF. Here the CDR3 DNA reads TGCGCCAGCAGTGGGGACAGACGACGTGATACGCAGTATTTT.

V and J are TRBV7-2 and TRBJ2-2, with D perhaps matching TRBD1 or TRBD2 (6 bases each). V gave up 1 base and J gave up 1 base, with 10 bases separating them. CDR1 SGHTA and CDR2 FQGNSA come from the germline V gene. The CDR3 consists of 16 residues. CDR3 DNA sequence: TGTGCCAGCAGCTTAGTAGGGGGGTGGAACACCGGGGAGCTGTTTTTT. Amino acid sequence: CASSLVGGWNTGELFF.

This chain connects TRBV29-1 to TRBJ1-1; D gene ambiguous. V lost 4 bases and J lost 0, with 9 bases in between. The germline V gene encodes CDR1 SQVTM and CDR2 ANQGSEA. This CDR3 region has 13 residues. CDR3 sequence: CSVVKGLNTEAFF. The CDR3 DNA is TGCAGCGTTGTTAAGGGCCTGAACACTGAAGCTTTCTTT.

This clonotype has a handful of counts. The genes are TRBV20-1 and TRBJ2-7, with D possibly being TRBD1 or TRBD2 (5 bases each). The V gene lost 3 bases and the J gene lost 0 bases, with 12 bases spanning the gap. This CDR3 is built from 14 residues. CDR1 DFQATT and CDR2 SNEGSKA come from the germline V gene (reference sequence). The CDR3 nucleotides read TGCAGTGCTAGCCGGGACGGGAACTCCTACGAGCAGTACTTC. Translated: CSASRDGNSYEQYF.

The CDR3 spells CASSSVNNQPQHF. CDR3 nucleotides: TGTGCCAGCAGTTCCGTTAACAATCAGCCCCAGCATTTT. The chain carries TRBV6-2 or TRBV6-3 and TRBJ1-5; D call uncertain. V was trimmed by 4 bases and J by 3 bases, leaving 7 bases between them. CDR1 MNHEY and CDR2 SVGEGT come from the germline V gene. The CDR3 spans 13 residues.

V and J are TRBV10-3 and TRBJ1-6; D might be TRBD1 (5 bases). CDR3 size: 13 residues. Per the germline V gene, CDR1 is ENHRY and CDR2 is SYGVKD. V lost 10 bases and J 5 bases, leaving 12 bases between the germline ends. CDR3 DNA: TGTGCCACCTGGGGGGGGGATAATTCACCCCTCCACTTT. The encoded protein is CATWGGDNSPLHF.

The count of this clonotype is one. V is TRBV10-2 and J is TRBJ1-6; 9 bases fit TRBD1. With V trimmed by 6 bases and J by 6 bases, 9 bases remained unmatched. This CDR3 comprises 16 residues. The germline V gene has CDR1 WSHSY and CDR2 SAAADI. CDR3 bases: TGCGCCAGCAGGAGGGGACAGGGTTCCCTTAATTCACCCCTCCACTTT. It is translated as CASRRGQGSLNSPLHF.

J is TRBJ2-3 and V is TRBV30; maybe TRBD2 (6 bases). Germline-derived CDR1 and CDR2 are GTSNPN and SVGIG (reference sequence). With 1 base removed from V and 2 bases from J, the gap between germline ends came to 13 bases. This CDR3 is 15 amino acids long. CDR3 nucleotides: TGTGCCTGGAGTGAAGATGGGAGGTCCACAGATACGCAGTATTTT. Its translation: CAWSEDGRSTDTQYF.

The chain joins TRBV4-1 to TRBJ2-7, with a weak D call TRBD2 (6 bases). Looked up from germline, CDR1 is MGHRA and CDR2 is YSYEKL. V lost 1 base to trimming and J lost 2 bases, with 15 bases between them. The CDR3 runs 16 residues. DNA of the CDR3: TGCGCCAGCAGCCAAGGTGAAGGAGGGTTAGCCTACGAGCAGTACTTC. Its translation: CASSQGEGGLAYEQYF.

This chain joins TRBV27 and TRBJ1-1, with D possibly being TRBD1 (6 bases). Trimming took 6 bases from V and 1 from J, leaving 9 bases between them. Per germline, CDR1 MNHEY and CDR2 SMNVEV (reference sequence). CDR3 size: 13 residues. CDR3 region: CASRTTGNTEAFF. CDR3 bases: TGTGCCAGCAGAACGACAGGGAACACTGAAGCTTTCTTT.

The chain combines TRBV10-3 with TRBJ1-2; D might be TRBD1 (5 bases). The germline gives CDR1 ENHRY, CDR2 SYGVKD. The V end was cut by 3 bases, the J end by 4 bases, with 6 bases between. CDR3 length equals 12 residues. DNA of the CDR3: TGTGCCATCAGTGACAGGGCCTATGGCTACACCTTC. Translation gives CAISDRAYGYTF.

This clonotype was counted once. V is TRBV4-1 and J is TRBJ2-7, with D possibly being TRBD1 (6 bases). The CDR3 is 15 amino acids. Germline assignment: CDR1 MGHRA and CDR2 YSYEKL. Trimming shortened V by 3 bases and J by 3 bases, and 15 bases separated the two germline ends. CDR3 bases: TGCGCCAGCAGCCACCGTGCAGGGGATGTCTACGAGCAGTACTTC. Translation gives CASSHRAGDVYEQYF.

The chain combines TRBV12-3 or TRBV12-4 with TRBJ2-1; 8 bases are a match to TRBD1. The CDR3 is made up of 13 amino acids. V lost 6 bases to trimming and J lost 8 bases; unmatched junction nucleotides: 6. In DNA, the CDR3 is TGTGCCAGCAGGGCAGGGGGCGGCTATGAGCAGTTCTTC. Its translation is CASRAGGGYEQFF.